The 32 T cell receptor beta chains given below trace back to one sample, sequenced in a study of technical replicates of blood from a few donors. The assay was immunoSEQ multiplex PCR, and TCRdb's table has in-frame clones only and misses some. The top ten hold 0.36% of the sample, which has 75,000 to 95,000 clones, less than 96% seen once. Source material: T cells isolated from PBMCs. These receptors were collected from a human donor in good health.

This clone occurred once. The chain combines TRBV10-3 with TRBJ1-3; 8 bases map to TRBD1. The CDR3 totals 12 residues. Germline V gene data show CDR1 as ENHRY and CDR2 as SYGVKD. V shed 11 bases, J shed 2 bases, and the junction held 2 bases outside the gene matches. CDR3 amino acids: CAPQGAGNTIYF. The CDR3 bases are TGTGCCCCACAGGGGGCTGGAAACACCATATATTTT.

This clone was found once. V is TRBV11-3 and J is TRBJ2-7; tentative D call: TRBD2 (6 bases). The CDR3 is made up of 14 amino acids. Between the trimmed V and J ends, which lost 4 bases and 4 bases, there was a span of 14 bases. Germline lookup yields CDR1 SGHNT and CDR2 YENEEA. The DNA for the CDR3 is TGTGCCAGCAGCTCGGGACTTCCGCCTTACGAGCAGTACTTC. Its translation is CASSSGLPPYEQYF.

This chain uses TRBV7-8 with TRBJ2-7; D is uncertain. Trimming took 3 bases from V and 4 from J, leaving 10 bases between them. Per the germline V gene, CDR1 is SGHVS and CDR2 is FQNEAQ. CDR3 size: 13 residues. The DNA of the CDR3 is TGTGCCAGCAGCTTTAGAGGAAGGTACGAGCAGTACTTC. It yields the protein CASSFRGRYEQYF.

This clone has just one count. The V gene is TRBV30, the J gene TRBJ1-2; 7 positions agree with TRBD1. The ends lost 7 bases at V and 4 bases at J; junction bases unmatched: 15. CDR1 and CDR2 from the germline V gene are GTSNPN and SVGIG (reference sequence). CDR3 size: 15 residues. CDR3 nucleotides: TGTGCCTCCATGGAGCACGTGGACAGGATCTATGGCTACACCTTC. Its translation is CASMEHVDRIYGYTF. Using reference TRBV30 and TRBJ1-2 for the parts outside the CDR3, the full variable domain is SQTIHQWPATLVQPVGSPLSLECTVEGTSNPNLYWYRQAAGRGLQLLFYSVGIGQISSEVPQNLSASRPQDRQFILSSKKLLLSDSGFYLCASMEHVDRIYGYTFGSGTRLTVV.

The chain uses TRBV5-1 and TRBJ1-2; 7 bases map to TRBD1. Germline CDR1 is SGHRS and CDR2 is YFSETQ. The CDR3 covers 13 residues. The V segment lost 3 bases and the J segment 4 bases; nucleotides outside the gene matches: 3. The CDR3 DNA is TGCGCCAGCAGCTGGGGACAGTTCTATGGCTACACCTTC. Translating it yields CASSWGQFYGYTF.

V and J are TRBV11-2 and TRBJ2-1, with 7 bases aligning to TRBD2. The CDR3 contains 13 residues. J was trimmed by 8 bases and V by 5 bases; bases with no gene match: 6. The V gene's germline CDR1 is SGHAT and CDR2 FQNNGV. In DNA form, the CDR3 reads TGTGCCAGCAGCCTAGTGGGGGGGGATGAGCAGTTCTTC. It is translated as CASSLVGGDEQFF.

This chain connects TRBV28 to TRBJ2-5; 11 nucleotides match TRBD2. CDR1 and CDR2 from the germline V gene are MDHEN and SYDVKM. With 5 bases clipped from V and 10 bases from J, the junction kept 12 bases outside the gene matches. This CDR3 region has 15 residues. The CDR3 bases are TGTGCCAGCAGTCCAGCACTAGCGGGAGAACCGGGCCAGTACTTC. Its protein product is CASSPALAGEPGQYF. The full variable domain, in which reference TRBV28 and TRBJ2-5 provide the parts outside the CDR3, is DVKVTQSSRYLVKRTGEKVFLECVQDMDHENMFWYRQDPGLGLRLIYFSYDVKMKEKGDIPEGYSVSREKKERFSLILESASTNQTSMYLCASSPALAGEPGQYFGPGTRLLVL.

The chain carries TRBV5-4 and TRBJ2-7; TRBD1 agrees at 7 bases. Germline assignment: CDR1 SGHNT and CDR2 YYREEE (reference sequence). The junction had 1 base not matched to a gene; V was cut back by 4 bases and J by 6 bases. This CDR3 has 11 amino acids. CDR3 in amino acids: CASSRQGEQYF. The CDR3 DNA reads as TGTGCCAGCAGCAGACAGGGCGAGCAGTACTTC. Looking up the rest from reference TRBV5-4 and TRBJ2-7 gives the full variable domain: ETGVTQSPTHLIKTRGQQVTLRCSSQSGHNTVSWYQQALGQGPQFIFQYYREEENGRGNFPPRFSGLQFPNYSSELNVNALELDDSALYLCASSRQGEQYFGPGTRLTVT.

The V gene is TRBV6-5, the J gene TRBJ1-2; D is possibly TRBD1 (5 bases). This CDR3 is built from 15 residues. Trimming took 6 bases from V and 1 from J, leaving 15 bases between them. The germline gives CDR1 MNHEY, CDR2 SVGAGI. The CDR3 loop reads CASSPGGALNYGYTF. CDR3 nucleotides: TGTGCCAGCAGCCCCGGGGGAGCCCTTAACTATGGCTACACCTTC.

The rearrangement joins TRBV29-1 to TRBJ2-7, with TRBD1 identical over 11 bases. The V gene end was trimmed by 3 bases and the J gene end by 2 bases; junction bases not matched to a gene: 3. Germline CDR1 is SQVTM and CDR2 is ANQGSEA. This CDR3 spans 14 amino acids. CDR3 region: CSVDGTGGTYEQYF. The CDR3 DNA sequence: TGCAGCGTTGATGGGACAGGGGGAACCTACGAGCAGTACTTC.

The chain uses TRBV9 and TRBJ2-5, with TRBD2 matching over 11 bases. Per the germline V gene, CDR1 is SGDLS and CDR2 is YYNGEE. CDR3 length equals 17 residues. V lost 4 bases and J lost 3; bases outside the gene matches: 11. CDR3 region: CASSPPLGLADKETQYF. In DNA, the CDR3 is TGTGCCAGCAGCCCTCCCTTGGGACTAGCGGATAAAGAGACCCAGTACTTC.

The V and J genes are TRBV4-2 and TRBJ2-3, with 8 nucleotides matching TRBD2. The CDR3 loop spans 16 amino acids. Germline V gene data show CDR1 as LGHNA and CDR2 as YNFKEQ. V lost 3 bases, J lost 3 bases, and 8 bases stayed unmatched. The CDR3 here is CASSHFAGGETDTQYF. CDR3 coding DNA: TGTGCCAGCAGCCACTTTGCGGGAGGTGAGACAGATACGCAGTATTTT.

The gene calls are TRBV6-6 and TRBJ1-3, with D maybe TRBD1 (6 bases). The CDR3 loop spans 15 amino acids. The germline CDR1 and CDR2 sequences are MNHNY and SVGAGI (reference sequence). Trimming shortened V by 5 bases and J by 0 bases, and 11 bases separated the two germline ends. Written as DNA, the CDR3 is TGTGCCAGCAGTCTGACAGGCAACTCTGGAAACACCATATATTTT. This codes for CASSLTGNSGNTIYF.

CDR3 loop: CASSDPGLGQETQYF. In DNA form, the CDR3 reads TGTGCCAGCAGTGACCCCGGACTAGGACAAGAGACCCAGTACTTC. V and J are TRBV27 and TRBJ2-5; TRBD2 matches at 7 bases. CDR1 is MNHEY and CDR2 is SMNVEV in the germline V gene (reference sequence). V shed 5 bases, J shed 2 bases, and the junction held 8 bases outside the gene matches. CDR3 length equals 15 residues.

The CDR3 region has the DNA TGTGCCAGCAGCGTAGCTCGGGGACTAGCGGGAGGGCCTGCAAGCTATGAGCAGTTCTTC. Translated: CASSVARGLAGGPASYEQFF. The rearrangement joins TRBV9 to TRBJ2-1, with 16 bases fitting TRBD2. Germline trimming cut 0 bases from V and 8 bases from J; bases unmatched to any gene: 14. This CDR3 is 20 amino acids long. The V gene's germline CDR1 is SGDLS and CDR2 YYNGEE.

CDR3 nucleotides: TGTGCCAGCAATGAGTCCAGGGTAGTTACCGTAGGCTACACCTTC. Its translation is CASNESRVVTVGYTF. This rearrangement joins TRBV27 to TRBJ1-2; tentative D call: TRBD1 (5 bases). This CDR3 comprises 15 residues. In germline, CDR1 is MNHEY, CDR2 SMNVEV (reference sequence). Trimming left V 7 bases short and J 8 bases short, with 23 bases between.

This rearrangement joins TRBV29-1 to TRBJ2-1; TRBD1 matches at 10 bases. Germline lookup yields CDR1 SQVTM and CDR2 ANQGSEA. The CDR3 consists of 15 residues. V dropped 3 bases and J dropped 4; count of bases not matched to a gene: 6. The CDR3 region has the DNA TGCAGCGTTGACATGGACAGGGGGGGATACAATGAGCAGTTCTTC. Translated, it gives CSVDMDRGGYNEQFF.

J is TRBJ1-1 and V is TRBV10-3; D may be TRBD1 (5 bases). Germline V gives CDR1 ENHRY, CDR2 SYGVKD. This CDR3 is built from 13 residues. V lost 8 bases to trimming and J lost 6 bases, with 16 bases between them. CDR3 amino acids: CAIRGTVSPEAFF. In nucleotides, the CDR3 is TGTGCCATCCGGGGGACCGTCAGCCCTGAAGCTTTCTTT.

This clone was found once. The chain joins TRBV5-4 to TRBJ2-5; 10 bases agree with TRBD2. CDR1 SGHNT and CDR2 YYREEE come from the germline V gene (reference sequence). Trimming removed 2 bases from V and 5 bases from J; junction bases left unmatched: 9. The length of the CDR3 is 16 residues. As DNA, the CDR3 is TGTGCCAGCAGCTTACCCATAGCGGGAGGAGCGGAGACCCAGTACTTC. Protein: CASSLPIAGGAETQYF.

The chain carries TRBV7-2 and TRBJ1-1; TRBD1 matches at 7 bases. CDR3 length equals 14 residues. Germline loops: CDR1 SGHTA, CDR2 FQGNSA. V lost 4 bases to trimming and J lost 4 bases; unmatched junction nucleotides: 6. CDR3: CASSSAGTVTEAFF. The CDR3, as DNA: TGTGCCAGCAGCTCGGCCGGGACAGTCACTGAAGCTTTCTTT.

The V gene is TRBV7-8, the J gene TRBJ2-5, with 10 bases aligning to TRBD2. The length of the CDR3 is 18 residues. The germline CDR1 and CDR2 sequences are SGHVS and FQNEAQ. Trimming at V came to 3 bases and at J to 4 bases, leaving 14 bases not matched to a gene. The CDR3 here is CASSFATEGTSDGETQYF. CDR3 coding DNA: TGTGCCAGCAGCTTTGCTACTGAAGGGACTAGCGATGGAGAGACCCAGTACTTC.

This CDR3 is CASRLQGDTGELFF. DNA of the CDR3: TGTGCCAGCAGATTACAGGGAGACACCGGGGAGCTGTTTTTT. V usage is TRBV6-5 and J usage is TRBJ2-2; tentatively, D is TRBD1 (6 bases). The CDR3 has 14 residues. The V gene's germline CDR1 is MNHEY and CDR2 SVGAGI. V lost 6 bases, J lost 3 bases, and 11 bases lay in between.

The CDR3 spells CASSSTSVDEQFF. The CDR3 nucleotides are TGTGCCAGCAGCTCCACTAGCGTTGATGAGCAGTTCTTC. The chain recombines TRBV7-3 with TRBJ2-1, with TRBD2 matching 7 bases. Germline V gene data show CDR1 as SGHTA and CDR2 as FQGTGA. The CDR3 consists of 13 residues. The ends lost 4 bases at V and 8 bases at J; junction bases unmatched: 5.

To note about this clone: One end of the junction does not line up with germline, which may come from a read error. The chain carries TRBV7-7 and TRBJ1-1; perhaps TRBD1 as D (5 bases). Germline CDR1 is SSHAT and CDR2 is FNYEAQ (reference sequence). This CDR3 region has 14 residues. As DNA, the CDR3 is TGTGCTAGCAGCTTAGAGGGGCAGAACACTGAAGCTTTCTTT. Encoded protein: CASSLEGQNTEAFF.

The chain couples TRBV4-1 to TRBJ1-1; TRBD1 might be the D (5 bases). The V gene lost 3 bases and the J gene lost 2 bases, with 10 bases spanning the gap. The CDR3 extends over 14 amino acids. CDR1 is MGHRA and CDR2 is YSYEKL in the germline V gene. CDR3 DNA: TGCGCCAGCAGCCAGGGACTGATAAACACTGAAGCTTTCTTT. It translates to CASSQGLINTEAFF.

Only one count was recorded for this clone. This rearrangement joins TRBV6-6 to TRBJ1-1; possibly TRBD1 for D (5 bases). This CDR3 spans 13 amino acids. Germline loops: CDR1 MNHNY, CDR2 SVGAGI (reference sequence). V dropped 7 bases and J dropped 7 bases, with 16 bases sitting between them. CDR3 amino acids: CASTNVGGVEAFF. The DNA of the CDR3 is TGTGCCAGCACTAATGTCGGAGGGGTTGAAGCTTTCTTT.

The V gene is TRBV6-4, the J gene TRBJ2-1; 8 nucleotides agree with TRBD2. Looked up from germline, CDR1 is MRHNA and CDR2 is SNTAGT. The CDR3 consists of 16 residues. With V trimmed by 6 bases and J by 2 bases, 9 bases remained unmatched. Here the CDR3 reads CASRVAREEPYNEQFF. For the CDR3, the DNA is TGTGCCAGCAGGGTGGCGCGGGAGGAGCCCTACAATGAGCAGTTCTTC.

The chain uses TRBV6-1 and TRBJ2-1, with D possibly matching TRBD2 (6 bases). The CDR3 contains 13 residues. The V and J ends lost 4 bases and 4 bases respectively, with 8 bases between them. Germline-derived CDR1 and CDR2 are MNHNS and SASEGT. CDR3 nucleotide sequence: TGTGCCAGCAGTGCTGCGGGGTACAATGAGCAGTTCTTC. Amino acid sequence: CASSAAGYNEQFF.

V gene TRBV6-4 combines with J gene TRBJ1-4; no definite D call. The CDR3 contains 19 residues. The V end was cut by 6 bases, the J end by 6 bases, with 29 bases between. In germline, CDR1 is MRHNA, CDR2 SNTAGT. DNA for the CDR3: TGTGCCAGCAGAGCTTTCCCCCCCGTTAAGCCGTTTCCCTATGAAAAACTGTTTTTT. Residues: CASRAFPPVKPFPYEKLFF.

The chain joins TRBV6-6 to TRBJ2-7; 9 bases fit TRBD1. CDR3 length: 13 residues. V was pared by 6 bases and J by 0 bases, with 0 bases of the junction left unmatched. Germline CDR1 MNHNY, CDR2 SVGAGI (reference sequence). The CDR3 spells CASRQGASYEQYF. CDR3 in DNA: TGTGCCAGCAGACAGGGGGCCTCCTACGAGCAGTACTTC.

The V gene is TRBV5-1, the J gene TRBJ1-4; 7 bases align to TRBD1. J lost 3 bases, V lost 4 bases, and 6 bases had no gene match. Germline V gene sequence: CDR1 SGHRS, CDR2 YFSETQ. This CDR3 region has 15 residues. CDR3 nucleotide sequence: TGCGCCAGCAGCCCCAAACAGGGGTCTAATGAAAAACTGTTTTTT. Its translation is CASSPKQGSNEKLFF.

The V and J genes are TRBV4-3 and TRBJ2-7; possible D gene TRBD1, 6 bases. Per the germline V gene, CDR1 is LGHNA and CDR2 is YSLEER. The CDR3 has 16 amino acids. V was clipped by 0 bases and J by 4 bases, with 16 bases between them. Written as DNA, the CDR3 is TGCGCCAGCAGCCAAGAAATTGGCTCTGACAGGTACGAGCAGTACTTC. This sequence encodes CASSQEIGSDRYEQYF.